This T cell receptor beta chain is drawn from a study of cytomegalovirus exposure and HLA in healthy donors. The CDR3 is made up of 14 amino acids. V gave up 5 bases and J gave up 0 bases, with 8 bases separating them. In germline, CDR1 is MGHRA, CDR2 YSYEKL. A multiplex PCR was run with 60 Vbeta primers and 13 Jbeta primers. Method: immunoSEQ multiplex PCR; TCRdb's copy keeps in-frame clones and lacks some. The table shows about 180,000 clones, with around 80% occurring only once. The chain uses TRBV4-1 and TRBJ1-3; D gene ambiguous. The sequence was collected from a man younger than 35 in good health and CMV-seronegative. Input material: PBMCs. This CDR3 reads CASSWQASGNTIYF. In nucleotides, the CDR3 is TGCGCCAGCAGCTGGCAGGCCTCTGGAAACACCATATATTTT.